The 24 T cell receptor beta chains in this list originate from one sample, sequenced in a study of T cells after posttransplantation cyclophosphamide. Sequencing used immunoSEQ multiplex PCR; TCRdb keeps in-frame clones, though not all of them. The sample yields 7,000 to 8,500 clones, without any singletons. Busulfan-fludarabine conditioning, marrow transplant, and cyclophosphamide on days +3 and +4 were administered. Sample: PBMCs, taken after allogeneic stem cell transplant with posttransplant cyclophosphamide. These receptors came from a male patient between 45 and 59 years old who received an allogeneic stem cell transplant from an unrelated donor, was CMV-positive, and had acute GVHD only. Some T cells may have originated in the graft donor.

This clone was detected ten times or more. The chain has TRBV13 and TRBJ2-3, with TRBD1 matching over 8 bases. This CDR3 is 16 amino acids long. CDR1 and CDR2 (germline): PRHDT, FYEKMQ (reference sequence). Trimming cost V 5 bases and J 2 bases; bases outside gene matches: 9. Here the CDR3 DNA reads TGTGCCAGCAGCGCCAGTTTGACAGGGGCCACAGATACGCAGTATTTT. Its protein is CASSASLTGATDTQYF. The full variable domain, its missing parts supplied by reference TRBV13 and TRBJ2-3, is AAGVIQSPRHLIKEKRETATLKCYPIPRHDTVYWYQQGPGQDPQFLISFYEKMQSDKGSIPDRFSAQQFSDYHSELNMSSLELGDSALYFCASSASLTGATDTQYFGPGTRLTVL.

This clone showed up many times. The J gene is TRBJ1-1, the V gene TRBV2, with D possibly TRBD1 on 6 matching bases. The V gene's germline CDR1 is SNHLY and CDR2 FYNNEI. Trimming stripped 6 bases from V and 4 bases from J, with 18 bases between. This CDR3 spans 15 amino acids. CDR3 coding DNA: TGTGCCAGCAGGGGGGCCGGGCTTGGCGGCACTGAAGCTTTCTTT. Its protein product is CASRGAGLGGTEAFF.

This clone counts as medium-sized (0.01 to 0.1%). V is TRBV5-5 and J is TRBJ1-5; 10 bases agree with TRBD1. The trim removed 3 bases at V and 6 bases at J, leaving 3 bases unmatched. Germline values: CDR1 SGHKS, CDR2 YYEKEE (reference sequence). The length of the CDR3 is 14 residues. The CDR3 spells CASSSTGGGQPQHF. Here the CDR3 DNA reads TGTGCCAGCAGCTCGACAGGGGGCGGTCAGCCCCAGCATTTT.

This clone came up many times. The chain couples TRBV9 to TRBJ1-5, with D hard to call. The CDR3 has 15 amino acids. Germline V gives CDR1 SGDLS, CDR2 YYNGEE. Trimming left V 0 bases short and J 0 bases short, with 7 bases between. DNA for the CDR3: TGTGCCAGCAGCGTAGGAGAAAATAGCAATCAGCCCCAGCATTTT. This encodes CASSVGENSNQPQHF.

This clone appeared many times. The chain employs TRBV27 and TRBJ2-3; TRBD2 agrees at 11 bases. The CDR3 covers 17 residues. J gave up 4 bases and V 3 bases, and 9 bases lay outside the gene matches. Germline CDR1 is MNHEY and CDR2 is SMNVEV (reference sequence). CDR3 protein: CASSFALAGGQADTQYF. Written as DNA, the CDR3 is TGTGCCAGCAGTTTTGCCCTAGCGGGGGGTCAGGCAGATACGCAGTATTTT.

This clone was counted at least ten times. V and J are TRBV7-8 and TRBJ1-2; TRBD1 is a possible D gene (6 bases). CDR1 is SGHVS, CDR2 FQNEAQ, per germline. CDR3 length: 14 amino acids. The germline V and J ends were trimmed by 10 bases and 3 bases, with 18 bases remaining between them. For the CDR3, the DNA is TGTGCCACCTCCCCCCAACAGGGCGACTATGGCTACACCTTC. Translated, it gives CATSPQQGDYGYTF.

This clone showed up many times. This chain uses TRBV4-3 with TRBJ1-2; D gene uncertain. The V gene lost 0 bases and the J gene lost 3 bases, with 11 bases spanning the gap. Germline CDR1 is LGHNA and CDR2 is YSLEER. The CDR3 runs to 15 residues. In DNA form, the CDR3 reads TGCGCCAGCAGCCAAGATATGGTTGCGGACTATGGCTACACCTTC. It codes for CASSQDMVADYGYTF.

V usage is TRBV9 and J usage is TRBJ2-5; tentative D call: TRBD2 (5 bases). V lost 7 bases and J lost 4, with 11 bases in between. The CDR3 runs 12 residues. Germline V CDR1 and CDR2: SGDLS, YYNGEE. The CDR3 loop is CASGVEGETQYF. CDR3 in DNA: TGTGCCAGCGGGGTTGAGGGAGAGACCCAGTACTTC.

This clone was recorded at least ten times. The CDR3 sequence is CASGDRGRERTGELFF. CDR3 coding DNA: TGTGCCAGTGGGGACAGGGGGCGGGAGCGTACCGGGGAGCTGTTTTTT. This rearrangement joins TRBV19 to TRBJ2-2; 12 nucleotides match TRBD1. This CDR3 comprises 16 residues. The V gene end was trimmed by 8 bases and the J gene end by 5 bases; junction bases not matched to a gene: 9. Germline-derived CDR1 and CDR2 are LNHDA and SQIVND (reference sequence).

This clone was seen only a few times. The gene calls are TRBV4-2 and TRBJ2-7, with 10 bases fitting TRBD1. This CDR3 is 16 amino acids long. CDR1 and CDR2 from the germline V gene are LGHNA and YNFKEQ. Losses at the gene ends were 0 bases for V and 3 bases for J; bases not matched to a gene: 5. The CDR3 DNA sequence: TGTGCCAGCAGCCAAGAACCGGGACAGGGGTACTACGAGCAGTACTTC. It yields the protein CASSQEPGQGYYEQYF.

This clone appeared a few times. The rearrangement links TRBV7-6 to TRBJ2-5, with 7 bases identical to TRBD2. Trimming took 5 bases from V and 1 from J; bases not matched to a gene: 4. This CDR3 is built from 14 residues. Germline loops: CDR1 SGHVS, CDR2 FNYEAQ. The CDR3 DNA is TGTGCCAGCAGCCCGCGGGGGAGCCAAGAGACCCAGTACTTC. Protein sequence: CASSPRGSQETQYF.

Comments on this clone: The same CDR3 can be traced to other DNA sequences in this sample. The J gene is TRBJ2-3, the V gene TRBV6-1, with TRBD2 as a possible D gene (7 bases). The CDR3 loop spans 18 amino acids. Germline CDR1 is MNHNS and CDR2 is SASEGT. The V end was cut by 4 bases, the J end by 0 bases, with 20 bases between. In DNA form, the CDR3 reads TGTGCCAGCAGTGCCGTGGGAGGGGGGGCCTGGAGCACAGATACGCAGTATTTT. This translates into CASSAVGGGAWSTDTQYF.

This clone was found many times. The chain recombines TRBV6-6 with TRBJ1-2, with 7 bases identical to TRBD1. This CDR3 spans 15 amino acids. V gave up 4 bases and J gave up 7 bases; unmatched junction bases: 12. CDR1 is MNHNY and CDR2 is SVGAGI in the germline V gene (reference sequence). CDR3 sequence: CASSSKPEGAFGYTF. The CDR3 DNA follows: TGTGCCAGCAGTTCCAAACCGGAGGGGGCGTTTGGCTACACCTTC.

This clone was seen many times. The CDR3 coding sequence is TGTGCCAGCAGCCATCAAAACAGGGTTGGCAAAAACATTCAGTACTTC. This gives the protein CASSHQNRVGKNIQYF. The J gene is TRBJ2-4, the V gene TRBV5-4, with D maybe TRBD1 (6 bases). The germline V and J ends were trimmed by 4 bases and 3 bases, with 17 bases remaining between them. CDR3 size: 16 residues. Germline CDR1 is SGHNT and CDR2 is YYREEE (reference sequence). Variable domain in full (rest from reference TRBV5-4 and TRBJ2-4): ETGVTQSPTHLIKTRGQQVTLRCSSQSGHNTVSWYQQALGQGPQFIFQYYREEENGRGNFPPRFSGLQFPNYSSELNVNALELDDSALYLCASSHQNRVGKNIQYFGAGTRLSVL.

The DNA for the CDR3 is TGTGCCAGCAGCTTGGGTCGGGGAACGAACACCGGGGAGCTGTTTTTT. Its translation: CASSLGRGTNTGELFF. J is TRBJ2-2 and V is TRBV5-4, with D perhaps matching TRBD2 (5 bases). The CDR3 has 16 amino acids. The V end lost 0 bases, the J end lost 0 bases, and 9 bases lay between the germline ends. The V gene's germline CDR1 is SGHNT and CDR2 YYREEE (reference sequence). Drawing the rest from reference TRBV5-4 and TRBJ2-2, the complete variable domain is ETGVTQSPTHLIKTRGQQVTLRCSSQSGHNTVSWYQQALGQGPQFIFQYYREEENGRGNFPPRFSGLQFPNYSSELNVNALELDDSALYLCASSLGRGTNTGELFFGEGSRLTVL.

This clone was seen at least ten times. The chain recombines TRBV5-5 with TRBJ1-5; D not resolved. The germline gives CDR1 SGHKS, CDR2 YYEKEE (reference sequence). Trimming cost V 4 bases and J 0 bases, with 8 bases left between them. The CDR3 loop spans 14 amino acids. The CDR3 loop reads CASSTQYSNQPQHF. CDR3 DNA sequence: TGTGCCAGCAGCACCCAGTATAGCAATCAGCCCCAGCATTTT.

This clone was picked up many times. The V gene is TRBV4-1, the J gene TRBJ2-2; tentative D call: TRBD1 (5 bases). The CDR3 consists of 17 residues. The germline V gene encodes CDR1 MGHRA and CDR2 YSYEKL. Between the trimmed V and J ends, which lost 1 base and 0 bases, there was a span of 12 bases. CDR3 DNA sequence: TGCGCCAGCAGCCAAGGCAGGGTCGGCGCGAACACCGGGGAGCTGTTTTTT. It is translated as CASSQGRVGANTGELFF.

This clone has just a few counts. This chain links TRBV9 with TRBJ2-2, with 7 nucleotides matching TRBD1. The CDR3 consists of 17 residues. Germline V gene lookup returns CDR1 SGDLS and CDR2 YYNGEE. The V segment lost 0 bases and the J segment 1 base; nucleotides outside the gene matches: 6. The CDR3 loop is CASSVEFRTGNTGELFF. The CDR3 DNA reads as TGTGCCAGCAGCGTAGAGTTCCGGACAGGGAACACCGGGGAGCTGTTTTTT.

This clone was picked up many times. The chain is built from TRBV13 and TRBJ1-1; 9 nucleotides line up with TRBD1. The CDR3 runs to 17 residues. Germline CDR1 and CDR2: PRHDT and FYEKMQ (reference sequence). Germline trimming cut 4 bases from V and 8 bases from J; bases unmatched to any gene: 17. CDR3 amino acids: CASSSRLSQGAGREAFF. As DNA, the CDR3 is TGTGCCAGCAGCTCTCGCCTTTCACAGGGGGCGGGGCGAGAAGCTTTCTTT.

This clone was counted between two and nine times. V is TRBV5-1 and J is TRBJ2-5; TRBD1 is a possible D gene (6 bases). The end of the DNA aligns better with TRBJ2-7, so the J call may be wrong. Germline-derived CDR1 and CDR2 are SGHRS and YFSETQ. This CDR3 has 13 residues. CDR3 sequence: CASTGQPSYEQYF. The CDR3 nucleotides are TGCGCCAGCACCGGACAGCCCTCCTACGAGCAGTACTTC.

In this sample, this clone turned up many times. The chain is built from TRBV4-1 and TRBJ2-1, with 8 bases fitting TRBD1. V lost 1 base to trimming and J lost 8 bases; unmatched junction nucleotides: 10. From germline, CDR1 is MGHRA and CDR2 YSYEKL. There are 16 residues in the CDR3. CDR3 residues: CASSQAWTGSRDEQFF. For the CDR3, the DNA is TGCGCCAGCAGCCAAGCTTGGACAGGGTCTCGGGATGAGCAGTTCTTC.

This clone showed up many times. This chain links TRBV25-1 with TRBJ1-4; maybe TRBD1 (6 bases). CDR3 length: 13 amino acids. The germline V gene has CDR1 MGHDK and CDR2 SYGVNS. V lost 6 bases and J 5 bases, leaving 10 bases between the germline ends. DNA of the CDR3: TGTGCCAGCAGACAGGGCTTAAATGAAAAACTGTTTTTT. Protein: CASRQGLNEKLFF.

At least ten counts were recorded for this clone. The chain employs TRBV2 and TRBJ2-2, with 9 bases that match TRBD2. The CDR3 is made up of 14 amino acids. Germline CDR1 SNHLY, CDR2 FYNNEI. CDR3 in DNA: TGTGCTGCGCCCACAGGACTAGCGACCGGGGAGCTGTTTTTT. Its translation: CAAPTGLATGELFF.

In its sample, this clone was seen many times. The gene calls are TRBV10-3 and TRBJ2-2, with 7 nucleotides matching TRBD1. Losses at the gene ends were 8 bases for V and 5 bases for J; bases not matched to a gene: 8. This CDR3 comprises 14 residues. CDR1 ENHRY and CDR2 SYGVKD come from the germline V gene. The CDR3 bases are TGTGCCATCCAAGACGGGACAGTTACCGGGGAGCTGTTTTTT. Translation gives CAIQDGTVTGELFF.